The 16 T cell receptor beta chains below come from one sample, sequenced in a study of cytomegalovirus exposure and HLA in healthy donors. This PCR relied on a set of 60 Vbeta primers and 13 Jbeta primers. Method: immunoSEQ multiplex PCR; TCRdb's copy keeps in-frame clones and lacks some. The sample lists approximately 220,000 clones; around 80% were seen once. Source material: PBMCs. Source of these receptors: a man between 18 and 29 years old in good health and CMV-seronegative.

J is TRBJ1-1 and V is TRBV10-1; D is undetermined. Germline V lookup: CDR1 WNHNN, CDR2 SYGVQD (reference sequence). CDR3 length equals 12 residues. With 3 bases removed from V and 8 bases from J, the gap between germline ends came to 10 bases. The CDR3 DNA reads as TGCGCCAGCAGTGATGGTATAGCCGAAGCTTTCTTT. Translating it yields CASSDGIAEAFF.

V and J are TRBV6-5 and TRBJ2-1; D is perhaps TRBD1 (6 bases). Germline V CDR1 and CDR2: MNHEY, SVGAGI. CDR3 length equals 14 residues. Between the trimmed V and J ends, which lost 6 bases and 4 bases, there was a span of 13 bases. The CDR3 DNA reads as TGTGCCAGCAGCTCCGGGACAATGTACAATGAGCAGTTCTTC. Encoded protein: CASSSGTMYNEQFF.

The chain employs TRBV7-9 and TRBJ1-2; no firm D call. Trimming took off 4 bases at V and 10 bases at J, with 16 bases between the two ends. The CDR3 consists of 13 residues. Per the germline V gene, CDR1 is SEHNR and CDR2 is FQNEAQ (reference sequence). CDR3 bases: TGTGCCAGCAGCTACTCCCCGGACTTTCACTACACCTTC. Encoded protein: CASSYSPDFHYTF. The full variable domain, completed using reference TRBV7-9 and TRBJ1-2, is DTGVSQNPRHKITKRGQNVTFRCDPISEHNRLYWYRQTLGQGPEFLTYFQNEAQLEKSRLLSDRFSAERPKGSFSTLEIQRTEQGDSAMYLCASSYSPDFHYTFGSGTRLTVV.

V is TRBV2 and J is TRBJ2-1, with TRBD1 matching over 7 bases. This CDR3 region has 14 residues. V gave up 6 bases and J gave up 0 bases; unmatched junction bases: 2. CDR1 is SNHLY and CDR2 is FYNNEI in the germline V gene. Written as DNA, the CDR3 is TGTGCCAGCAGGGGGGACAGCTCCTACAATGAGCAGTTCTTC. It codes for CASRGDSSYNEQFF. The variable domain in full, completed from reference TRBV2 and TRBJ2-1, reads EPEVTQTPSHQVTQMGQEVILRCVPISNHLYFYWYRQILGQKVEFLVSFYNNEISEKSEIFDDQFSVERPDGSNFTLKIRSTKLEDSAMYFCASRGDSSYNEQFFGPGTRLTVL.

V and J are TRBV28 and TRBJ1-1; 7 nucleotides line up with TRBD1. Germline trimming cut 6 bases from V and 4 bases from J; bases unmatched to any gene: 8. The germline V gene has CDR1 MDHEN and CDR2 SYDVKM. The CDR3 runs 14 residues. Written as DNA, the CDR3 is TGTGCCAGCAGGCGACTCGGACAGGCCACTGAAGCTTTCTTT. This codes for CASRRLGQATEAFF.

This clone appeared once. The CDR3 nucleotides read TGTGCCAGCAGCCCGGGTCGAGAGAAACTGTTTTTT. Amino acid sequence: CASSPGREKLFF. The V gene is TRBV7-2, the J gene TRBJ1-4; D remains ambiguous. V shed 5 bases and J shed 11 bases, with 12 bases lying between them. The CDR3 is 12 residues long. CDR1 SGHTA and CDR2 FQGNSA come from the germline V gene.

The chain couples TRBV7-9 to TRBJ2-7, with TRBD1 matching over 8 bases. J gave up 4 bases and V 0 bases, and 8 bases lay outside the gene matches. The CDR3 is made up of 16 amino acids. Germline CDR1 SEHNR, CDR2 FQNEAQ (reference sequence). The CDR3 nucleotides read TGTGCCAGCAGCTTAGCGCAAGGACAGGGAAGGTACGAGCAGTACTTC. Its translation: CASSLAQGQGRYEQYF.

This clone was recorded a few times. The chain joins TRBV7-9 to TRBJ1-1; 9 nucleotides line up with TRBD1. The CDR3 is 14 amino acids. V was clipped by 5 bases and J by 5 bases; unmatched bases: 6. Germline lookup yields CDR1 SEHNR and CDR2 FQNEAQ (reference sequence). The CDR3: CASSPGDRGTEAFF. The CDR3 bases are TGTGCCAGCAGCCCTGGTGACAGGGGGACTGAAGCTTTCTTT. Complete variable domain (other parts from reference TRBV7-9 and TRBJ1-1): DTGVSQNPRHKITKRGQNVTFRCDPISEHNRLYWYRQTLGQGPEFLTYFQNEAQLEKSRLLSDRFSAERPKGSFSTLEIQRTEQGDSAMYLCASSPGDRGTEAFFGQGTRLTVV.

As DNA, the CDR3 is TGTGCCAGCAGCTTCGGGGGAGGGTACGAGCAGTACTTC. Residues: CASSFGGGYEQYF. The J gene is TRBJ2-7, the V gene TRBV11-2; 7 bases line up with TRBD2. Losses at the gene ends were 3 bases for V and 4 bases for J; bases not matched to a gene: 3. The CDR3 has 13 amino acids. Germline V gene sequence: CDR1 SGHAT, CDR2 FQNNGV. The full variable domain, rest sourced from reference TRBV11-2 and TRBJ2-7, is EAGVAQSPRYKIIEKRQSVAFWCNPISGHATLYWYQQILGQGPKLLIQFQNNGVVDDSQLPKDRFSAERLKGVDSTLKIQPAKLEDSAVYLCASSFGGGYEQYFGPGTRLTVT.

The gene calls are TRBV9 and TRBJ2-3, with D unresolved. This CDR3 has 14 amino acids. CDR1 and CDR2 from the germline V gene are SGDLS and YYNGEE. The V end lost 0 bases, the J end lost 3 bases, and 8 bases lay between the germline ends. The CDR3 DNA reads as TGTGCCAGCAGCGTAGTTGAGAGAACAGATACGCAGTATTTT. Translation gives CASSVVERTDTQYF. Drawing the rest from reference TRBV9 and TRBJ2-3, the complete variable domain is DSGVTQTPKHLITATGQRVTLRCSPRSGDLSVYWYQQSLDQGLQFLIQYYNGEERAKGNILERFSAQQFPDLHSELNLSSLELGDSALYFCASSVVERTDTQYFGPGTRLTVL.

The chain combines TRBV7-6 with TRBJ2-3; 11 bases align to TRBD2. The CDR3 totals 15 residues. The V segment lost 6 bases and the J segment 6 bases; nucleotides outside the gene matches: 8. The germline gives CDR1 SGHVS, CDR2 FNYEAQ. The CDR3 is CASSTTGLAVDTQYF. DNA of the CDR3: TGTGCCAGCAGTACTACGGGACTAGCGGTGGATACGCAGTATTTT.

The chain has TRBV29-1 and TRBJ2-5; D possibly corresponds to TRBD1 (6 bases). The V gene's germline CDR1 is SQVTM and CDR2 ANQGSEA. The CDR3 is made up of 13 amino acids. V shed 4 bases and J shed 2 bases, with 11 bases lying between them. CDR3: CSVGGQLQETQYF. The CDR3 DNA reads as TGCAGCGTTGGAGGACAGCTACAAGAGACCCAGTACTTC.

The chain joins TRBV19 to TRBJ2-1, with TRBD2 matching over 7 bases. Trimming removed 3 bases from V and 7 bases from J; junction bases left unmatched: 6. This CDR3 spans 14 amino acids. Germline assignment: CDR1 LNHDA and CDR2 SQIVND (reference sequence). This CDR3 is CASSIMGGGNEQFF. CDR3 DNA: TGTGCCAGTAGTATCATGGGGGGAGGGAATGAGCAGTTCTTC.

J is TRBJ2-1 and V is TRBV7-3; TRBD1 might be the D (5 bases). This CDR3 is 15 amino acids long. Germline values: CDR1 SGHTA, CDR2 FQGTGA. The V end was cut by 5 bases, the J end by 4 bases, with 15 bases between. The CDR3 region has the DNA TGTGCCAGCAGCCTTGACAGCCAGGGATACAATGAGCAGTTCTTC. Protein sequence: CASSLDSQGYNEQFF.

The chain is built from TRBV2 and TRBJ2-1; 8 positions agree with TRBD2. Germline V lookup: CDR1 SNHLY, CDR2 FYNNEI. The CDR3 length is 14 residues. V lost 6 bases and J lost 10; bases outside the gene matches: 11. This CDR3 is CASSALTLAGEQFF. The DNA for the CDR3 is TGTGCCAGCAGCGCACTGACCCTAGCGGGCGAGCAGTTCTTC.

For the CDR3, the DNA is TGTGCCACCCAGCGGGGGGCGGGCGGGGAGCTGTTTTTT. Protein sequence: CATQRGAGGELFF. This rearrangement joins TRBV21-1 to TRBJ2-2; TRBD2 was called by the table and not checked on the DNA. TRBV21-1 is tagged as a pseudogene. This CDR3 has 13 amino acids.